The 18 T cell receptor beta chains reported below all come from one sample, sequenced in a study of STAT5B mutations in CD4+ large granular lymphocyte leukemia. Repertoires were generated with immunoSEQ multiplex PCR, while TCRdb's copy carries only in-frame clones and drops some. The sample has some 40,000 clones, around 81% seen once. Sequencing was done on a sample of CD4+ T cells from blood buffy coats. Receptor source: a human donor in good health.

The chain combines TRBV6-5 with TRBJ2-5, with unresolved D. This CDR3 region has 13 residues. Germline loops: CDR1 MNHEY, CDR2 SVGAGI. The V and J ends lost 2 bases and 5 bases respectively, with 9 bases between them. CDR3 loop: CASSYGQEETQYF. DNA for the CDR3: TGTGCCAGCAGTTACGGGCAGGAGGAGACCCAGTACTTC.

The chain links TRBV28 to TRBJ2-2; D tentatively reads TRBD1 or TRBD2 (7 bases each). V lost 5 bases to trimming and J lost 4 bases, with 17 bases between them. The CDR3 runs 16 residues. CDR1 MDHEN and CDR2 SYDVKM come from the germline V gene. The CDR3 DNA reads as TGTGCCAGCAGTCTCACAGGGGCGGGGGCCACCGGGGAGCTGTTTTTT. Protein: CASSLTGAGATGELFF.

This clone was counted only a few times. The J gene is TRBJ1-2, the V gene TRBV2, with TRBD1 identical over 7 bases. J gave up 8 bases and V 6 bases, and 15 bases lay outside the gene matches. This CDR3 is built from 15 residues. The germline gives CDR1 SNHLY, CDR2 FYNNEI. CDR3 amino acids: CASRDYDRDRGGYTF. CDR3 nucleotides: TGTGCCAGCAGGGACTACGACAGGGACCGAGGGGGCTACACCTTC.

The chain links TRBV6-6 to TRBJ1-3, with a tentative D call TRBD1 (5 bases). The length of the CDR3 is 15 residues. The V end lost 7 bases, the J end lost 0 bases, and 13 bases lay between the germline ends. Germline V gene sequence: CDR1 MNHNY, CDR2 SVGAGI (reference sequence). CDR3 nucleotide sequence: TGTGCCAGCACCCCCCGGGGGAGCTCTGGAAACACCATATATTTT. This sequence encodes CASTPRGSSGNTIYF.

The chain joins TRBV2 to TRBJ2-3; no definite D call. CDR3 length equals 12 residues. V gave up 6 bases and J gave up 6 bases, with 10 bases separating them. The germline gives CDR1 SNHLY, CDR2 FYNNEI. The CDR3 DNA sequence: TGTGCCAGCAGAGGAGTCGTGGATACGCAGTATTTT. Translated: CASRGVVDTQYF.

CDR3 sequence (DNA): TGCGCCAGCAGGGGGACAGCCCAGAACACCGGGGAGCTGTTTTTT. Translation gives CASRGTAQNTGELFF. This chain connects TRBV5-1 to TRBJ2-2; TRBD1 matches 7 bases. Per germline, CDR1 SGHRS and CDR2 YFSETQ. CDR3 length: 15 residues. V gave up 5 bases and J gave up 1 base; unmatched junction bases: 5. Filled out from reference TRBV5-1 and TRBJ2-2, the complete variable domain reads KAGVTQTPRYLIKTRGQQVTLSCSPISGHRSVSWYQQTPGQGLQFLFEYFSETQRNKGNFPGRFSGRQFSNSRSEMNVSTLELGDSALYLCASRGTAQNTGELFFGEGSRLTVL.

By share of the sample, this clone is medium-sized (0.01 to 0.1%). The gene calls are TRBV10-3 and TRBJ1-1; the match to TRBD1 covers 7 bases. From germline, CDR1 is ENHRY and CDR2 SYGVKD. J lost 0 bases, V lost 5 bases, and 6 bases had no gene match. This CDR3 has 15 amino acids. This chain's CDR3 is CAISTGQRMNTEAFF. For the CDR3, the DNA is TGTGCCATCAGTACGGGACAGAGAATGAACACTGAAGCTTTCTTT.

The chain recombines TRBV4-1 with TRBJ2-6; D is unresolved. Germline V CDR1 and CDR2: MGHRA, YSYEKL. The CDR3 covers 16 residues. V lost 0 bases and J lost 0, with 6 bases in between. CDR3 amino acids: CASSQDLGSGANVLTF. The CDR3 DNA is TGCGCCAGCAGCCAAGATCTCGGCTCTGGGGCCAACGTCCTGACTTTC.

The gene calls are TRBV11-2 and TRBJ2-7; tentative D call: TRBD2 (6 bases). With 5 bases removed from V and 0 bases from J, the gap between germline ends came to 14 bases. Germline V CDR1 and CDR2: SGHAT, FQNNGV. The CDR3 is 15 residues long. CDR3 nucleotide sequence: TGTGCCAGCAGCCCTCGGGGGTTTTTCTCCTACGAGCAGTACTTC. Translated, it gives CASSPRGFFSYEQYF.

The chain employs TRBV5-8 and TRBJ2-7; D ambiguous. The CDR3 extends over 18 amino acids. CDR1 and CDR2 (germline): SGHTS, YDEGEE. Trimming took off 3 bases at V and 0 bases at J, with 22 bases between the two ends. The chain's CDR3 is CASSSKKGIFITSYEQYF. The CDR3 coding sequence is TGTGCCAGCAGCTCAAAGAAGGGAATTTTTATAACCTCCTACGAGCAGTACTTC.

V gene TRBV9 combines with J gene TRBJ1-4, with D uncertain. The V and J ends lost 0 bases and 3 bases respectively, with 9 bases between them. Germline CDR1 and CDR2: SGDLS and YYNGEE. The CDR3 consists of 15 residues. The CDR3 region has the DNA TGTGCCAGCAGCGTAGCCGGGGTGGCTAATGAAAAACTGTTTTTT. Residues: CASSVAGVANEKLFF.

This chain connects TRBV2 to TRBJ1-2, with D perhaps matching TRBD1 (6 bases). CDR3 length: 13 residues. The V end lost 8 bases, the J end lost 7 bases, and 17 bases lay between the germline ends. The germline CDR1 and CDR2 sequences are SNHLY and FYNNEI. The CDR3 coding sequence is TGTGCCAGCGAAATCGGGACATCAAGTGGCTACACCTTC. This encodes CASEIGTSSGYTF.

This clone was found a few times. The chain combines TRBV27 with TRBJ1-6; the match to TRBD1 covers 7 bases. This CDR3 region has 15 residues. The germline CDR1 and CDR2 sequences are MNHEY and SMNVEV (reference sequence). The V segment lost 5 bases and the J segment 3 bases; nucleotides outside the gene matches: 4. CDR3 sequence reads: CASSPRQGYNSPLHF. CDR3 DNA: TGTGCCAGCAGTCCCCGACAGGGCTATAATTCACCCCTCCACTTT.

The genes are TRBV11-3 and TRBJ2-4; D is unclear. CDR3 length: 15 amino acids. Trimming took 6 bases from V and 2 from J, leaving 14 bases between them. Germline assignment: CDR1 SGHNT and CDR2 YENEEA. CDR3 loop: CASSYPGESKNIQYF. CDR3 bases: TGTGCCAGCAGTTACCCTGGGGAATCCAAAAACATTCAGTACTTC.

This chain's CDR3 is CSVVQPGEGYTF. CDR3 sequence (DNA): TGCAGCGTTGTCCAACCTGGTGAGGGCTACACCTTC. The V call is TRBV29-1, the J call TRBJ1-2; D is ambiguous. The CDR3 loop spans 12 amino acids. Trimming cost V 4 bases and J 8 bases, with 14 bases left between them. Germline V gene lookup returns CDR1 SQVTM and CDR2 ANQGSEA.

The chain links TRBV30 to TRBJ2-7; TRBD1 aligns across 8 bases. J gave up 6 bases and V 3 bases, and 7 bases lay outside the gene matches. CDR3 size: 13 residues. From germline, CDR1 is GTSNPN and CDR2 SVGIG (reference sequence). In DNA form, the CDR3 reads TGTGCCTGGAGGGGACAGGCCACAGGCGAGCAGTACTTC. Protein sequence: CAWRGQATGEQYF.

The chain couples TRBV10-2 to TRBJ1-1; D perhaps matches TRBD1 (5 bases). Germline V gene sequence: CDR1 WSHSY, CDR2 SAAADI. Trimming took off 3 bases at V and 1 base at J, with 9 bases between the two ends. The CDR3 extends over 14 amino acids. The CDR3 reads CASSEGTGNTEAFF. In DNA, the CDR3 is TGCGCCAGCAGTGAAGGGACGGGGAACACTGAAGCTTTCTTT.

CDR3 in DNA: TGTGCCAGCAGTTTCACGATGAACACTGAAGCTTTCTTT. It codes for CASSFTMNTEAFF. This rearrangement joins TRBV25-1 to TRBJ1-1, with no clear D. Trimming pared 5 bases from V and 0 bases from J, leaving 7 bases between. Germline V gives CDR1 MGHDK, CDR2 SYGVNS. The CDR3 consists of 13 residues.